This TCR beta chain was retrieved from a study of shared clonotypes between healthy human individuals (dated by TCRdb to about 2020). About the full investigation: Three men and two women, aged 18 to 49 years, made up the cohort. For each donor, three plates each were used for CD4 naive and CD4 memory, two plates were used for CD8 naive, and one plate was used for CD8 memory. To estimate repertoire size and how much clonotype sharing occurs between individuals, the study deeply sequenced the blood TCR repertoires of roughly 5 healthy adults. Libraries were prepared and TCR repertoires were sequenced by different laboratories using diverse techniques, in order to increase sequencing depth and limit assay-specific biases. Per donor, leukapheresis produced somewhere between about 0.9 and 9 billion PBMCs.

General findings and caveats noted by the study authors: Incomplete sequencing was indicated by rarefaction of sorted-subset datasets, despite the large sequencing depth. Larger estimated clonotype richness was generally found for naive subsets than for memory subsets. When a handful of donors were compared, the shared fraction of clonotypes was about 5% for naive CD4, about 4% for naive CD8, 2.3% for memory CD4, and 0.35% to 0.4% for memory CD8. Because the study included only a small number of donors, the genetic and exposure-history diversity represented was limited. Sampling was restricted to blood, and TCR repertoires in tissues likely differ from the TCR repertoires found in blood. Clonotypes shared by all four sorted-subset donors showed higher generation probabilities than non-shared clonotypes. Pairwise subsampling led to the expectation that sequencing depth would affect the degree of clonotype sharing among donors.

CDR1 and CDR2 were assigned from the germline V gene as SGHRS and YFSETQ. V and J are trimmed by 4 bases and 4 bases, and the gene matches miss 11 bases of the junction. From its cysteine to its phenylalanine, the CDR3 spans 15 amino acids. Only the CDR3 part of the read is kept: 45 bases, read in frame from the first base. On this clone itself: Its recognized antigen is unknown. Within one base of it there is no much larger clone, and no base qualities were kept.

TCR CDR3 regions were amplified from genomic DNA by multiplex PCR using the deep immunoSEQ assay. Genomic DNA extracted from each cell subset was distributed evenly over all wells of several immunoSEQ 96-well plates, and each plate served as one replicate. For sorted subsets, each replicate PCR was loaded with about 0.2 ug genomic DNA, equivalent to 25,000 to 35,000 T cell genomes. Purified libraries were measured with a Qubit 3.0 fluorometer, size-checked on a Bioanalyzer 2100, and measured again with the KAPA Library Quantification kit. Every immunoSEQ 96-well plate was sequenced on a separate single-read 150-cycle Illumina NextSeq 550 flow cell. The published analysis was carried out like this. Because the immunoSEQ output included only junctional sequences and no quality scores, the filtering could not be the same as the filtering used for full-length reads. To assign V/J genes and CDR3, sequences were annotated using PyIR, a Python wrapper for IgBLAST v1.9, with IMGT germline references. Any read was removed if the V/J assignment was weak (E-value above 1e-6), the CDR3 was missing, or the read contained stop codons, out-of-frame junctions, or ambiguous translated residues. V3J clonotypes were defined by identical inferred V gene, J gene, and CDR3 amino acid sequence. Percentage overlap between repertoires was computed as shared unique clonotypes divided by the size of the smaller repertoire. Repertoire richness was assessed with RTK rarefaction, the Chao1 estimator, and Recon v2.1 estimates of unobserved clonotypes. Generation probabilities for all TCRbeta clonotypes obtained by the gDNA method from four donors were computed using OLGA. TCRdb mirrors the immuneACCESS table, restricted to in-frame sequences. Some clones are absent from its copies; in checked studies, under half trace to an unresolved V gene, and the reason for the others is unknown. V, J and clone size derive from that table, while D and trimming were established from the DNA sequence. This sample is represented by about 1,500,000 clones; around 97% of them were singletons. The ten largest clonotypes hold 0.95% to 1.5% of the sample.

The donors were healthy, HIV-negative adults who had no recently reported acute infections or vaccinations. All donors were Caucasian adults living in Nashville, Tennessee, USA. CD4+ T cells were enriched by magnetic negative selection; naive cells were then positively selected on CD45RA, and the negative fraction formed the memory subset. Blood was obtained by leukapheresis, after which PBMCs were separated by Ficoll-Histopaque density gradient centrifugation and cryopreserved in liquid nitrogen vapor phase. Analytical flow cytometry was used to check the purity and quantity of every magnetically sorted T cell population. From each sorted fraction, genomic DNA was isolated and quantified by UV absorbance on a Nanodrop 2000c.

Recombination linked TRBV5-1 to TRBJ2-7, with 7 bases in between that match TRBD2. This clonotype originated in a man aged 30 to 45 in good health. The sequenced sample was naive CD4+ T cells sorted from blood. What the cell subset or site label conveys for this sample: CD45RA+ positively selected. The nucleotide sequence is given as TGCGCCAGCAGCCCCTCGGGGGGTTTGGGATACGAGCAGTACTTC. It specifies CASSPSGGLGYEQYF.